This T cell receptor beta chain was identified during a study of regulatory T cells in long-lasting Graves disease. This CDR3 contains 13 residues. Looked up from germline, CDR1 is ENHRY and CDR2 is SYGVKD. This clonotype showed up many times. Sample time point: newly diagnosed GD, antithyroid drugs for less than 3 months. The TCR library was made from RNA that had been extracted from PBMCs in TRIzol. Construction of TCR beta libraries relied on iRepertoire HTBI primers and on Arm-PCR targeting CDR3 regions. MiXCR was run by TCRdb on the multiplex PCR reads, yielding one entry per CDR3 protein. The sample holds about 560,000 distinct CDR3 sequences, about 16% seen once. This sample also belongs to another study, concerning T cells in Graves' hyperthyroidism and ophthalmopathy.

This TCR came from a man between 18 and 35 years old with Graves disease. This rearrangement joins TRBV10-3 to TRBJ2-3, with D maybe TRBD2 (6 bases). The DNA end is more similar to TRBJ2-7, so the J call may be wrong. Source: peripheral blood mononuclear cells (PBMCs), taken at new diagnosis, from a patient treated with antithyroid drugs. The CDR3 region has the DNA TGTGCCATCAGCCCCCGGGGGTCCTACGAGCAGTACTTC. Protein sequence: CAISPRGSYEQYF.